Listed below are T cell receptor beta chains from one sample, sequenced in a study of CXCR3-negative and CXCR3-positive naive CD8 T cells. From the 5' RACE reads, TCRdb lists one entry per CDR3 protein and no DNA. The specimen's table records about 110,000 distinct CDR3 sequences. Sequencing was done on a sample of naive CXCR3+ CD8+ T cells from blood. The receptors stem from a human donor in good health. Some clones in this sample may be carry-over from other donors' samples. CDR3s include the opening cysteine and the closing phenylalanine or tryptophan. Fields, in order: CDR3 length, J gene, V gene, CDR3 protein.

>15|TRBJ1-2|TRBV4-1
CASSQDEGFSGGYTF
>14|TRBJ2-7|TRBV2
CASSRVGPSYEQYF
>16|TRBJ2-7|TRBV4-2
CASSQDTETGVYEQYF
>15|TRBJ1-5|TRBV12-3/TRBV12-4
CASNHGARGNQPQHF
>15|TRBJ2-5|TRBV5-4
CASSFRVAGAETQYF
>14|TRBJ1-2|TRBV27
CASSSYRVNYGYTF
>17|TRBJ2-1|TRBV7-9
CASSSHVGDPSYNEQFF
>16|TRBJ2-5|TRBV6-5
CASSYSYRGLQETQYF
>14|TRBJ2-1|TRBV14
CASSLVRYSHEQFF
>13|TRBJ2-7|TRBV5-1
CASSLSATYEQYF
>15|TRBJ1-1|TRBV6-5
CASSYSLPFATEAFF
>14|TRBJ2-1|TRBV29-1
CSVAPESSYNEQFF
>12|TRBJ1-1|TRBV7-2
CASSLGQAEAFF
>15|TRBJ2-7|TRBV20-1
CSARDLGEGLYEQYF
>16|TRBJ2-7|TRBV15
CATSKPWTSGVYEQYF
>19|TRBJ1-1|TRBV7-2
CASSPQGQGTTNENTEAFF
>14|TRBJ1-3|TRBV20-1
CSARDSGTGNTIYF
>11|TRBJ2-5|TRBV29-1
CSVEEGRTQYF
>16|TRBJ1-5|TRBV28
CASSLGQGADYQPQHF
>20|TRBJ2-4|TRBV5-1
CASSFLSPDTGTGSKNIQYF
>14|TRBJ2-2|TRBV2
CASSSSKNTGELFF
>16|TRBJ2-1|TRBV2
CASSEASTSGRDEQFF
>14|TRBJ1-4|TRBV27
CASSYDLMGEKLFF
>17|TRBJ1-2|TRBV29-1
CSVEGRDRGSLDYGYTF
>11|TRBJ1-2|TRBV29-1
CSVQQSYGYTF
>18|TRBJ2-1|TRBV21-1
CASSKKEGERGPENEQFF
>16|TRBJ2-1|TRBV6-2/TRBV6-3
CASNPLTGTPYNEQFF
>12|TRBJ2-7|TRBV7-9
CAGAADPYEQYF
>14|TRBJ1-2|TRBV5-6
CASSSGPYDYGYTF
>12|TRBJ1-1|TRBV7-2
CASSLMSTEAFF
>17|TRBJ2-1|TRBV4-2
CASSQARGLASGNEQFF
>15|TRBJ1-2|TRBV4-3
CASSHDRGTVGGYTF
>14|TRBJ2-7|TRBV6-2/TRBV6-3
CASSTRLDGYEQYF
>13|TRBJ1-1|TRBV29-1
CSVVGGIRTEAFF
>16|TRBJ1-3|TRBV10-1
CASSESAGDSGNTIYF
>13|TRBJ2-7|TRBV29-1
CSVQSVDNNEQYF
>12|TRBJ1-2|TRBV29-1
CSVPGNFYGYTF
>15|TRBJ1-1|TRBV15
CATSTSGNWNTEAFF
>15|TRBJ2-1|TRBV6-6
CASSYSILAGGNEFF